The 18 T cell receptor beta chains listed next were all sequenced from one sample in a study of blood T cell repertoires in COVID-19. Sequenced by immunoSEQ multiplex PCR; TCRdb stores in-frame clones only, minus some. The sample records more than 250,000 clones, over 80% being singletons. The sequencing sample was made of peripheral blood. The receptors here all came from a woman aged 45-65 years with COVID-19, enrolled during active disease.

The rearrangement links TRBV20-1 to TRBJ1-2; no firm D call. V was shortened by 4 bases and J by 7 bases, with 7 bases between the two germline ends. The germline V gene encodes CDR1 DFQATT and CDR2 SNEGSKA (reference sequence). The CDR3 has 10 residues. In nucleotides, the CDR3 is TGCAGTGCTATAGGGAGTGGCTACACCTTC. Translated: CSAIGSGYTF.

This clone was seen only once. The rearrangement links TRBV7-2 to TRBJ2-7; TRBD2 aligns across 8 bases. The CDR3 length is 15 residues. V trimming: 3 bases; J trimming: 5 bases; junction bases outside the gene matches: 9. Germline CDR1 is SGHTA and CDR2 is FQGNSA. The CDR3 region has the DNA TGTGCCAGCAGCTTGGACGGGAGGGCCAACGACGAGCAGTACTTC. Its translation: CASSLDGRANDEQYF.

CDR3 nucleotide sequence: TGTGCCAGCAGCTTAGATTACGGAGGCTACAATGAGCAGTTCTTC. It encodes CASSLDYGGYNEQFF. The chain recombines TRBV11-3 with TRBJ2-1; TRBD2 is a possible D gene (5 bases). The CDR3 covers 15 residues. Trimming took off 0 bases at V and 3 bases at J, with 9 bases between the two ends. The V gene's germline CDR1 is SGHNT and CDR2 YENEEA.

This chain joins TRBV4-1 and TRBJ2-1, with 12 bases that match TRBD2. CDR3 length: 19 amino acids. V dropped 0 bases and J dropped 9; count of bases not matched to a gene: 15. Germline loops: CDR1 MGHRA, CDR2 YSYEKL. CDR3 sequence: CASSQEGRGLAGPHGEQFF. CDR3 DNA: TGCGCCAGCAGCCAAGAGGGTAGAGGACTAGCGGGACCCCACGGTGAGCAGTTCTTC.

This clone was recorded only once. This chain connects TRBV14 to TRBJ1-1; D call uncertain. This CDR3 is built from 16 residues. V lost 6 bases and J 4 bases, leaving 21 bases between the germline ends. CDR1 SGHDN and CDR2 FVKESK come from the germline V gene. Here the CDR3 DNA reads TGTGCCAGCAGTCCCCAAATTGAGGTTCGGAGCACTGAAGCTTTCTTT. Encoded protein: CASSPQIEVRSTEAFF.

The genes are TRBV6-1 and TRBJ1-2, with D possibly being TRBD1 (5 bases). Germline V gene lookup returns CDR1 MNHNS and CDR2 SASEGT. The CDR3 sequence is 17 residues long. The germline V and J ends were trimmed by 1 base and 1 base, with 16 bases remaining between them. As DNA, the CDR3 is TGTGCCAGCAGTGAAGATTGGGGCCAAAGAATTAACTATGGCTACACCTTC. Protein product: CASSEDWGQRINYGYTF.

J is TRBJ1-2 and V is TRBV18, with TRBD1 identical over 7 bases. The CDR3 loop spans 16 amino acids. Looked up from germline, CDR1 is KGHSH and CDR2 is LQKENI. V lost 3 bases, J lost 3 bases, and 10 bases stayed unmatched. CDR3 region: CASSPQRSGTDYGYTF. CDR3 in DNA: TGTGCCAGCTCACCGCAGAGATCCGGGACAGACTATGGCTACACCTTC. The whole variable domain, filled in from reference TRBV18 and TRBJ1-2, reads NAGVMQNPRHLVRRRGQEARLRCSPMKGHSHVYWYRQLPEEGLKFMVYLQKENIIDESGMPKERFSAEFPKEGPSILRIQQVVRGDSAAYFCASSPQRSGTDYGYTFGSGTRLTVV.

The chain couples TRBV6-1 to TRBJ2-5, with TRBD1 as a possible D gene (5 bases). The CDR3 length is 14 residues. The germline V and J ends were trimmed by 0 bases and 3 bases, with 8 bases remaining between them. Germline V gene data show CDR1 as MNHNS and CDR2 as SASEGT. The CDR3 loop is CASSEAGREETQYF. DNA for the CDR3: TGTGCCAGCAGTGAAGCGGGCAGGGAAGAGACCCAGTACTTC.

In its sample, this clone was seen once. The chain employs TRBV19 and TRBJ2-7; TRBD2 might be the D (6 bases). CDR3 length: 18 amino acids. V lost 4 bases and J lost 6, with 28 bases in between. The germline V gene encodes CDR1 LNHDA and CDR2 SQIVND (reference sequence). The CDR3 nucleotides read TGTGCCAGTAGTAACCCCCCATCCGGGGGAACGAAGACCGTCGAGCAGTACTTC. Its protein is CASSNPPSGGTKTVEQYF.

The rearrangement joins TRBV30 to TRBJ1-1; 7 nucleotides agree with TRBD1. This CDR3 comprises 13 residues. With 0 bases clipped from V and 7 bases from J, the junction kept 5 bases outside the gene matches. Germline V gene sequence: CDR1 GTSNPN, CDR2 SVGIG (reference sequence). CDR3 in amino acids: CAWSVRDSNEAFF. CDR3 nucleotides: TGTGCCTGGAGTGTAAGGGACAGCAATGAAGCTTTCTTT.

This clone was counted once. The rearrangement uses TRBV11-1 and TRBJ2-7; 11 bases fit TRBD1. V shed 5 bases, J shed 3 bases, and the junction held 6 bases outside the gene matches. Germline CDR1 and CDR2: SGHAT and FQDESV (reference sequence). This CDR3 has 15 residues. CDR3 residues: CASSQRTGGSYEQYF. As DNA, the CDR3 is TGTGCCAGCAGCCAAAGGACAGGGGGCAGCTACGAGCAGTACTTC.

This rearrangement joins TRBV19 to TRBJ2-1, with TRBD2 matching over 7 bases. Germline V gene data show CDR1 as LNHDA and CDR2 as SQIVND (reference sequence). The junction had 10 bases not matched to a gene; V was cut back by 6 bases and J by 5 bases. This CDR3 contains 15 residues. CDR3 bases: TGTGCCAGTAGACCCGCTGGGACTACCAACAATGAGCAGTTCTTC. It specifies CASRPAGTTNNEQFF.

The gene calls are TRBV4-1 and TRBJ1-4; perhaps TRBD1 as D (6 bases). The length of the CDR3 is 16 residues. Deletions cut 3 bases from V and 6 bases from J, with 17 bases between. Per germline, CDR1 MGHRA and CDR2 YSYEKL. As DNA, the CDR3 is TGCGCCAGCAGCCAGCGGGCGACAGGTAGTTATGAAAAACTGTTTTTT. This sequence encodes CASSQRATGSYEKLFF.

For the CDR3, the DNA is TGTGCCAGCAGCTTAGGACAGGGGGACACCGGGGAGCTGTTTTTT. Its translation is CASSLGQGDTGELFF. The rearrangement uses TRBV11-3 and TRBJ2-2; TRBD1 aligns across 9 bases. Germline V gives CDR1 SGHNT, CDR2 YENEEA. The CDR3 has 15 amino acids. The trim removed 1 base at V and 3 bases at J, leaving 0 bases unmatched.

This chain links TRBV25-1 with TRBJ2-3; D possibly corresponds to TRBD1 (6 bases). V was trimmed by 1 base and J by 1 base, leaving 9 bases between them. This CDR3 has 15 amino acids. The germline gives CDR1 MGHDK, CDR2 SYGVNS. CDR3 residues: CASSESGVGTDTQYF. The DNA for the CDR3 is TGTGCCAGCAGTGAATCAGGGGTGGGCACAGATACGCAGTATTTT.

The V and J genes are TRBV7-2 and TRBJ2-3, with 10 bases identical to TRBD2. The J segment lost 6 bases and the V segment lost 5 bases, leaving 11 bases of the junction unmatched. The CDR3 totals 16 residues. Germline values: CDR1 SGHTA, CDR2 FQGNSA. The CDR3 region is CASSPRGTSVFDTQYF. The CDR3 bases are TGTGCCAGCAGCCCTAGGGGGACTAGCGTTTTCGATACGCAGTATTTT.

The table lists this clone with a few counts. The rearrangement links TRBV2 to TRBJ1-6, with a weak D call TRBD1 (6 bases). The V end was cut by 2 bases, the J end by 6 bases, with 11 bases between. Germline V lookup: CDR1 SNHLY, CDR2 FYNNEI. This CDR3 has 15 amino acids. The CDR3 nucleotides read TGTGCCAGCAGTGAATTGGGCAGGGGTAATTCACCCCTCCACTTT. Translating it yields CASSELGRGNSPLHF.

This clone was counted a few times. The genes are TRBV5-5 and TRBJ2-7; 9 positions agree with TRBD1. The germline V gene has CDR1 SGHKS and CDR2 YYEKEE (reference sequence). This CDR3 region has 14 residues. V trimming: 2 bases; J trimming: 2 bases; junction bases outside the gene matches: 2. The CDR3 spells CASSLGTGPYEQYF. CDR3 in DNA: TGTGCCAGCAGCTTAGGGACAGGGCCCTACGAGCAGTACTTC.